The 28 T cell receptor beta chains reported below all come from one sample, sequenced in a study of CD8+CD57+ T cells in acquired aplastic anemia (dated by TCRdb to the late 2010s). Sequenced using an Illumina HiSeq 2000. Profiling of TCR beta VDJ combinations and CDR3 sequences used genomic DNA as the template. The raw public reads went through TCRdb reprocessing: fastp at Q25, MiXCR clone calling, in-frame beta chains kept. A single entry per CDR3 protein holds the most common genes and DNA from its merged rows. The sample contains about 98,000 distinct CDR3 sequences, less than 75% of them found a single time. Approximately 65% of the sample goes to the ten largest clones. The patients picked for sequencing were ones in whom flow cytometry had shown an expansion of CD8+CD57+ cells. Sequenced sample: sorted CD4+, CD8+, or CD8+CD57+ T cells (not recorded which) from PBMCs. Every receptor here comes from a human donor with aplastic anemia.

The chain carries TRBV20-1 and TRBJ1-6; no definite D call. V was clipped by 6 bases and J by 0 bases, with 12 bases between them. Germline V gene data show CDR1 as DFQATT and CDR2 as SNEGSKA (reference sequence). This CDR3 comprises 15 residues. CDR3 coding DNA: TGCAGTGCCGAAGACGGGAGCTCCTATAATTCACCCCTCCACTTT. Translation: CSAEDGSSYNSPLHF.

This chain joins TRBV19 and TRBJ1-5; 8 bases agree with TRBD1. This CDR3 has 15 amino acids. J lost 0 bases, V lost 7 bases, and 5 bases had no gene match. Germline lookup yields CDR1 LNHDA and CDR2 SQIVND (reference sequence). CDR3 in amino acids: CASTDRGLSNQPQHF. The CDR3 coding sequence is TGTGCCAGTACAGACAGGGGCCTTAGCAATCAGCCCCAGCATTTT.

The rearrangement links TRBV29-1 to TRBJ2-7, with 11 bases fitting TRBD1. CDR3 length: 15 amino acids. V was pared by 0 bases and J by 4 bases, with 5 bases of the junction left unmatched. Germline CDR1 reads SQVTM; CDR2 reads ANQGSEA. CDR3 in DNA: TGCAGCGTTGAAGAAACCGGGACAGGGGGTTACGAGCAGTACTTC. It yields the protein CSVEETGTGGYEQYF.

The genes are TRBV7-3 and TRBJ1-6, with no clear D. From germline, CDR1 is SGHTA and CDR2 FQGTGA. This CDR3 spans 13 amino acids. The V end was cut by 5 bases, the J end by 14 bases, with 16 bases between. The CDR3 DNA follows: TGTGCCAGCAGCCCCCGGACGGATCAAGCCCTCCACTTT. Encoded protein: CASSPRTDQALHF.

This clonotype has more than one count but fewer than ten. The chain recombines TRBV7-8 with TRBJ2-7, with TRBD1 as a possible D gene (7 bases). The CDR3 contains 13 residues. Germline V lookup: CDR1 SGHVS, CDR2 FQNEAQ. The V and J ends lost 5 bases and 3 bases respectively, with 11 bases between them. DNA for the CDR3: TGTGCCAGCAGCCGCGGGACAGACTACGAGCAGTACTTC. Protein sequence: CASSRGTDYEQYF.

This chain connects TRBV2 to TRBJ2-1; no clear D. CDR1 and CDR2 (germline): SNHLY, FYNNEI. This CDR3 contains 11 residues. Trimming cost V 5 bases and J 10 bases, with 9 bases left between them. The CDR3: CASSLKVEQFF. The CDR3 nucleotides are TGTGCCAGCAGTCTAAAGGTGGAGCAGTTCTTC.

At least ten counts were recorded for this clonotype. The rearrangement joins TRBV27 to TRBJ1-1; TRBD1 matches 9 bases. The CDR3 is 13 residues long. The junction had 0 bases not matched to a gene; V was cut back by 1 base and J by 6 bases. Germline V gives CDR1 MNHEY, CDR2 SMNVEV (reference sequence). The CDR3 spells CASSLWTGAEAFF. The DNA for the CDR3 is TGTGCCAGCAGTTTATGGACAGGGGCTGAAGCTTTCTTT.

This clonotype was detected many times. The chain carries TRBV7-2 and TRBJ1-1, with D possibly matching TRBD1 (5 bases). Germline CDR1 reads SGHTA; CDR2 reads FQGNSA. V lost 1 base to trimming and J lost 2 bases, with 20 bases between them. This CDR3 has 18 amino acids. The CDR3 bases are TGTGCCAGCAGCTTAGGGGTTCGCTCGGCAGGGTATAACACTGAAGCTTTCTTT. Amino acids: CASSLGVRSAGYNTEAFF.

The chain uses TRBV6-5 and TRBJ1-4; D remains unclear. The ends were cut back, 4 bases at V and 3 bases at J, with 9 bases in the middle. The germline V gene has CDR1 MNHEY and CDR2 SVGAGI. CDR3 length: 14 amino acids. CDR3 nucleotides: TGTGCCAGCAGTTCGCACCCCTCTAATGAAAAACTGTTTTTT. The encoded protein is CASSSHPSNEKLFF.

V usage is TRBV2 and J usage is TRBJ2-4, with TRBD2 as a possible D gene (5 bases). Trimming pared 8 bases from V and 6 bases from J, leaving 17 bases between. The CDR3 loop spans 14 amino acids. CDR1 and CDR2 from the germline V gene are SNHLY and FYNNEI. The CDR3 DNA follows: TGTGCCAGCCTAGTGGGTAGCGAGGGAAACATTCAGTACTTC. Translation: CASLVGSEGNIQYF.

This chain uses TRBV4-2 with TRBJ1-6; a weak D match, TRBD1 (5 bases). V was shortened by 5 bases and J by 5 bases, with 13 bases between the two germline ends. The CDR3 is 15 amino acids. Per the germline V gene, CDR1 is LGHNA and CDR2 is YNFKEQ. The CDR3 spells CASSDRDGNNSPLHF. The CDR3 DNA reads as TGTGCCAGCAGCGACCGGGACGGCAATAATTCACCCCTCCACTTT.

This sequence joins TRBV20-1 and TRBJ2-5; D is unresolved. This CDR3 has 16 residues. Per germline, CDR1 DFQATT and CDR2 SNEGSKA (reference sequence). V lost 1 base, J lost 2 bases, and 17 bases lay in between. CDR3 coding DNA: TGCAGTGCTAGAGGTCCCCCAATCATGCGGCAAGAGACCCAGTACTTC. This gives the protein CSARGPPIMRQETQYF.

This clonotype was observed a handful of times. This chain joins TRBV2 and TRBJ1-2; D ambiguous. The germline V and J ends were trimmed by 8 bases and 9 bases, with 16 bases remaining between them. The CDR3 has 12 amino acids. Germline lookup yields CDR1 SNHLY and CDR2 FYNNEI. CDR3 DNA: TGTGCCAGCGGTCGACAAGGCAGGAGCTACACCTTC. This encodes CASGRQGRSYTF.

This clonotype occurred many times. The chain employs TRBV10-2 and TRBJ2-1, with D uncertain. V lost 2 bases and J lost 3, with 8 bases in between. Germline-derived CDR1 and CDR2 are WSHSY and SAAADI. The CDR3 has 14 residues. The CDR3 region has the DNA TGCGCCAGCAGTGAGGACCGAGGCTACAATGAGCAGTTCTTC. As protein: CASSEDRGYNEQFF.

This chain uses TRBV6-5 with TRBJ1-6; D call uncertain. Per germline, CDR1 MNHEY and CDR2 SVGAGI. Trimming pared 2 bases from V and 7 bases from J, leaving 9 bases between. The CDR3 runs 14 residues. CDR3 loop: CASSYDGRNSPLHF. CDR3 nucleotide sequence: TGTGCCAGCAGTTACGATGGACGGAATTCACCCCTCCACTTT.

This clonotype occurred a few times. The chain employs TRBV2 and TRBJ1-1; D perhaps matches TRBD1 (5 bases). The V end lost 8 bases, the J end lost 0 bases, and 13 bases lay between the germline ends. The CDR3 contains 14 residues. Per germline, CDR1 SNHLY and CDR2 FYNNEI. The CDR3 here is CASFISRVNTEAFF. The CDR3 nucleotides read TGTGCCAGCTTCATAAGCAGGGTGAACACTGAAGCTTTCTTT.

The V and J genes are TRBV10-1 and TRBJ2-3, with D possibly called TRBD1 or TRBD2 (6 bases each). CDR3 length: 13 residues. V lost 4 bases, J lost 2 bases, and 7 bases lay in between. The germline V gene has CDR1 WNHNN and CDR2 SYGVQD (reference sequence). CDR3 protein: CASSGGATDTQYF. CDR3 sequence (DNA): TGCGCCAGCAGTGGGGGGGCCACAGATACGCAGTATTTT.

The chain carries TRBV12-3 or TRBV12-4 and TRBJ2-7; D is ambiguous. The length of the CDR3 is 14 residues. Trimming left V 6 bases short and J 4 bases short, with 16 bases between. This chain's CDR3 is CASSLTDQSYEQYF. In nucleotides, the CDR3 is TGTGCCAGCAGCTTGACGGATCAATCGTACGAGCAGTACTTC.

J is TRBJ1-2 and V is TRBV20-1, with 12 bases matching TRBD1. This CDR3 region has 15 residues. Germline V gene data show CDR1 as DFQATT and CDR2 as SNEGSKA (reference sequence). V trimming: 2 bases; J trimming: 6 bases; junction bases outside the gene matches: 7. The CDR3 region has the DNA TGCAGTGCTAGATCACCGGGACAGGGGGCTGATGGCTACACCTTC. The encoded protein is CSARSPGQGADGYTF.

This sequence joins TRBV19 and TRBJ2-2; possible D gene TRBD2, 6 bases. V lost 6 bases to trimming and J lost 0 bases, with 8 bases between them. From germline, CDR1 is LNHDA and CDR2 SQIVND (reference sequence). The CDR3 is made up of 14 amino acids. CDR3 nucleotide sequence: TGTGCCAGTAGGGGGGGATCGAACACCGGGGAGCTGTTTTTT. Protein product: CASRGGSNTGELFF.

The V call is TRBV11-3, the J call TRBJ1-1; unclear D gene. The CDR3 loop spans 12 amino acids. Germline lookup yields CDR1 SGHNT and CDR2 YENEEA. Deletions cut 5 bases from V and 6 bases from J, with 10 bases between. The CDR3 DNA sequence: TGTGCCAGCAGCCGGACCGAACCTGAAGCTTTCTTT. As protein: CASSRTEPEAFF.

V gene TRBV7-8 combines with J gene TRBJ2-5, with D possibly called TRBD1 or TRBD2 (5 bases each). The germline V gene has CDR1 SGHVS and CDR2 FQNEAQ. V lost 5 bases to trimming and J lost 2 bases, with 12 bases between them. The CDR3 is 14 residues long. CDR3 sequence reads: CASSPGPSQETQYF. DNA of the CDR3: TGTGCCAGCAGCCCGGGACCTTCGCAAGAGACCCAGTACTTC.

This clonotype was counted many times. This rearrangement joins TRBV11-1 to TRBJ2-1; the match to TRBD1 covers 8 bases. CDR3 length: 16 residues. Germline V gives CDR1 SGHAT, CDR2 FQDESV (reference sequence). V dropped 3 bases and J dropped 8; count of bases not matched to a gene: 12. The CDR3 here is CASSFRLDRGGDEQFF. The CDR3, as DNA: TGTGCCAGCAGCTTTCGGCTCGACAGGGGCGGCGATGAGCAGTTCTTC.

The CDR3 here is CAPTCYEQYF. The CDR3 DNA sequence: TGCGCCCCGACCTGCTACGAGCAGTACTTC. The V gene is TRBV10-1, the J gene TRBJ2-7; D gene ambiguous. The CDR3 loop spans 10 amino acids. V lost 11 bases and J 3 bases, leaving 8 bases between the germline ends. CDR1 and CDR2 from the germline V gene are WNHNN and SYGVQD (reference sequence).

V and J are TRBV19 and TRBJ1-2; no definite D call. V dropped 3 bases and J dropped 6 bases, with 11 bases sitting between them. CDR3 length: 13 amino acids. In germline, CDR1 is LNHDA, CDR2 SQIVND (reference sequence). The CDR3 is CASSMGNGDGYTF. The CDR3 DNA sequence: TGTGCCAGTAGTATGGGGAACGGTGATGGCTACACCTTC. Based on the CDR3 plus reference TRBV19 and TRBJ1-2, the full variable domain is DGGITQSPKYLFRKEGQNVTLSCEQNLNHDAMYWYRQDPGQGLRLIYYSQIVNDFQKGDIAEGYSVSREKKESFPLTVTSAQKNPTAFYLCASSMGNGDGYTFGSGTRLTVV.

The chain carries TRBV27 and TRBJ2-1, with 13 bases identical to TRBD2. The CDR3 has 16 amino acids. The junction had 10 bases not matched to a gene; V was cut back by 7 bases and J by 7 bases. Germline V lookup: CDR1 MNHEY, CDR2 SMNVEV (reference sequence). Written as DNA, the CDR3 is TGTGCCAGCAATCCTTTTACTAGCGGGGGGGCGAATGAGCAGTTCTTC. This translates into CASNPFTSGGANEQFF.

The DNA for the CDR3 is TGTGCCATCAGCGCTCAGCGGCAGGGTGAAAAACTGTTTTTT. Residues: CAISAQRQGEKLFF. The rearrangement uses TRBV10-3 and TRBJ1-4; tentatively, D is TRBD1 (5 bases). Germline-derived CDR1 and CDR2 are ENHRY and SYGVKD. CDR3 length equals 14 residues. V dropped 6 bases and J dropped 7 bases, with 15 bases sitting between them.

In this sample, this clonotype turned up many times. The rearrangement joins TRBV13 to TRBJ2-1, with 8 nucleotides matching TRBD2. The CDR3 consists of 19 residues. V shed 5 bases and J 6 bases; nucleotides not matched to a gene: 21. From germline, CDR1 is PRHDT and CDR2 FYEKMQ (reference sequence). CDR3 sequence reads: CASSPLISQTSVGGNEQFF. The CDR3 coding sequence is TGTGCCAGCAGCCCCCTCATTTCCCAGACTAGCGTCGGTGGCAATGAGCAGTTCTTC.